One and the same sample provided the 27 T cell receptor beta chains below, sequenced in a study of T cell repertoires in cytomegalovirus infection. MiXCR, run by TCRdb on the reads, gives a single entry per CDR3 protein. The profile shows roughly 150,000 distinct CDR3 sequences, 20% to 25% of them singletons. These receptors have no identified antigens. This material consisted of CD8+ T cells from cultured PBMCs, taken from culture after CMV antigen stimulation. Receptors were obtained from a human donor in good health (CMV status not recorded). Some clones in this sample may be carry-over from other donors' samples.

This clonotype was counted at least ten times. The rearrangement joins TRBV5-6 to TRBJ1-4; D gene unclear. The V and J ends lost 5 bases and 8 bases respectively, with 16 bases between them. CDR1 is SGHDT, CDR2 YYEEEE, per germline. The CDR3 totals 14 residues. The CDR3 nucleotides read TGTGCCAGCAGTGGGTATTGGTCTGAAGAAAAACTGTTTTTT. Protein: CASSGYWSEEKLFF. The variable domain in full, completed from reference TRBV5-6 and TRBJ1-4, reads DAGVTQSPTHLIKTRGQQVTLRCSPKSGHDTVSWYQQALGQGPQFIFQYYEEEERQRGNFPDRFSGHQFPNYSSELNVNALLLGDSALYLCASSGYWSEEKLFFGSGTQLSVL.

The chain has TRBV12-3 or TRBV12-4 and TRBJ1-3; D is uncertain. The CDR3 covers 16 residues. V lost 3 bases to trimming and J lost 0 bases, with 12 bases between them. The DNA for the CDR3 is TGTGCCAGCAGTTTTGGCACCCCTCGCTCTGGAAACACCATATATTTT. This sequence encodes CASSFGTPRSGNTIYF.

With respect to this clonotype: A read error may explain this, as a much larger clone is one base away. The J gene is TRBJ2-2, the V gene TRBV6-5, with D unresolved. This CDR3 contains 12 residues. V was clipped by 6 bases and J by 4 bases, with 6 bases between them. In germline, CDR1 is MNHEY, CDR2 SVGAGI. Here the CDR3 DNA reads TGTGCCAGCAGCCGGACCACCGGGGAGCTGTTTTTT. It translates to CASSRTTGELFF.

This chain uses TRBV7-2 with TRBJ2-4, with 9 bases matching TRBD2. V lost 1 base, J lost 2 bases, and 9 bases stayed unmatched. CDR1 SGHTA and CDR2 FQGNSA come from the germline V gene. This CDR3 comprises 18 residues. This CDR3 reads CASSLDRGGGISKNIQYF. CDR3 in DNA: TGTGCCAGCAGCTTAGACCGCGGGGGGGGGATTTCCAAAAACATTCAGTACTTC.

This chain joins TRBV4-1 and TRBJ2-3; D might be TRBD2 (5 bases). The V gene lost 0 bases and the J gene lost 9 bases, with 13 bases spanning the gap. CDR1 MGHRA and CDR2 YSYEKL come from the germline V gene. The length of the CDR3 is 14 residues. The CDR3 here is CASSQEDFARTQYF. The CDR3 DNA is TGCGCCAGCAGCCAAGAGGACTTCGCAAGGACGCAGTATTTT.

The V and J genes are TRBV7-8 and TRBJ2-5; 10 bases match TRBD1. V lost 1 base, J lost 4 bases, and 6 bases stayed unmatched. Per germline, CDR1 SGHVS and CDR2 FQNEAQ. The CDR3 contains 16 residues. DNA of the CDR3: TGTGCCAGCAGCTTAGTATGGGACAGGGGAGGAGAGACCCAGTACTTC. Translating gives CASSLVWDRGGETQYF.

V is TRBV11-2 and J is TRBJ2-7; D may be TRBD1 (6 bases). The CDR3 is 14 residues long. V was trimmed by 2 bases and J by 1 base, leaving 9 bases between them. Germline V gene sequence: CDR1 SGHAT, CDR2 FQNNGV. The CDR3: CASSLIGQSYEQYF. CDR3 DNA: TGTGCCAGCAGCTTAATAGGACAGTCCTACGAGCAGTACTTC.

Only a few counts were recorded for this clonotype. The V and J genes are TRBV7-9 and TRBJ2-5; 8 positions match TRBD1. This CDR3 is 14 amino acids long. Germline V gene sequence: CDR1 SEHNR, CDR2 FQNEAQ (reference sequence). Trimming cost V 6 bases and J 3 bases; bases outside gene matches: 6. CDR3 in amino acids: CASRAGQGKETQYF. CDR3 in DNA: TGTGCCAGCAGAGCCGGACAGGGCAAAGAGACCCAGTACTTC.

The V gene is TRBV12-5, the J gene TRBJ2-3, with D perhaps TRBD1 or TRBD2 (5 bases each). The germline gives CDR1 LGHNT, CDR2 FRNRAP. The germline V and J ends were trimmed by 9 bases and 0 bases, with 22 bases remaining between them. CDR3 size: 17 residues. For the CDR3, the DNA is TGTGCTAGCCAGGGACCGACCCGCAGACCTAGCACAGATACGCAGTATTTT. Translated: CASQGPTRRPSTDTQYF. The full variable domain, completed using reference TRBV12-5 and TRBJ2-3, is DARVTQTPRHKVTEMGQEVTMRCQPILGHNTVFWYRQTMMQGLELLAYFRNRAPLDDSGMPKDRFSAEMPDATLATLKIQPSEPRDSAVYFCASQGPTRRPSTDTQYFGPGTRLTVL.

This clonotype was seen a handful of times. As DNA, the CDR3 is TGTGCCACGCGGGGGGCCTCGAGCACTGAAGCTTTCTTT. Its translation: CATRGASSTEAFF. The chain combines TRBV7-2 with TRBJ1-1, with D perhaps matching TRBD1 (6 bases). V was trimmed by 10 bases and J by 4 bases, leaving 16 bases between them. In germline, CDR1 is SGHTA, CDR2 FQGNSA. This CDR3 has 13 residues.

This clonotype was counted a few times. V is TRBV10-3 and J is TRBJ2-5; 11 bases are shared with TRBD2. The CDR3 is 16 amino acids. The V segment lost 2 bases and the J segment 2 bases; nucleotides outside the gene matches: 4. Germline V gene sequence: CDR1 ENHRY, CDR2 SYGVKD. The CDR3 sequence is CAISEPGLAEQETQYF. CDR3 in DNA: TGTGCCATCAGTGAGCCGGGACTAGCGGAACAAGAGACCCAGTACTTC.

This clonotype came up once. The junction does not match germline at one end; this may be a read error. The chain combines TRBV7-3 with TRBJ2-4; 9 bases map to TRBD1. The CDR3 has 16 residues. CDR1 is SGHTA, CDR2 FQGTGA, per germline. The CDR3 spells CDSSSWTGEAKNRQYF. The CDR3 nucleotides read TGTGACAGCAGCTCTTGGACAGGGGAAGCCAAAAACAGGCAGTACTTC.

This clonotype was seen many times. CDR3: CASSLGQVFDGYTF. In DNA form, the CDR3 reads TGTGCCAGCAGTTTGGGACAGGTTTTTGATGGCTACACCTTC. The chain links TRBV12-3 or TRBV12-4 to TRBJ1-2, with TRBD1 matching over 8 bases. This CDR3 is 14 amino acids long. V trimming: 3 bases; J trimming: 6 bases; junction bases outside the gene matches: 6.

This clonotype showed up just a few times. This rearrangement joins TRBV7-8 to TRBJ2-1; the match to TRBD1 covers 7 bases. J gave up 7 bases and V 1 base, and 10 bases lay outside the gene matches. CDR3 length: 16 residues. Germline CDR1 reads SGHVS; CDR2 reads FQNEAQ. CDR3 amino acids: CASSLEAGGNRNEQFF. For the CDR3, the DNA is TGTGCCAGCAGCTTAGAGGCAGGGGGTAATAGGAATGAGCAGTTCTTC.

V is TRBV12-3 or TRBV12-4 and J is TRBJ1-4; 8 nucleotides match TRBD1. CDR3 length: 16 residues. V dropped 6 bases and J dropped 1; count of bases not matched to a gene: 7. The chain's CDR3 is CASRIGTGKTNEKLFF. The CDR3 nucleotides read TGTGCCAGCAGGATCGGGACAGGAAAAACTAATGAAAAACTGTTTTTT.

The V call is TRBV7-2, the J call TRBJ1-1; possible D gene TRBD1, 6 bases. Trimming left V 6 bases short and J 0 bases short, with 14 bases between. This CDR3 is built from 15 residues. CDR1 and CDR2 (germline): SGHTA, FQGNSA. The CDR3 coding sequence is TGTGCCAGCAGAGAACATAGACAGGTGAACACTGAAGCTTTCTTT. This sequence encodes CASREHRQVNTEAFF. The complete variable domain, with remaining parts taken from reference TRBV7-2 and TRBJ1-1, reads GAGVSQSPSNKVTEKGKDVELRCDPISGHTALYWYRQSLGQGLEFLIYFQGNSAPDKSGLPSDRFSAERTGGSVSTLTIQRTQQEDSAVYLCASREHRQVNTEAFFGQGTRLTVV.

The chain carries TRBV7-8 and TRBJ1-1, with a tentative D call TRBD1 (5 bases). Germline V lookup: CDR1 SGHVS, CDR2 FQNEAQ. V gave up 2 bases and J gave up 3 bases, with 13 bases separating them. CDR3 length: 15 amino acids. CDR3 DNA: TGTGCCAGCAGCTTAAGGGGACGGGGGGACACTGAAGCTTTCTTT. It translates to CASSLRGRGDTEAFF.

This clonotype was found a few times. This rearrangement joins TRBV7-6 to TRBJ1-1; 7 bases map to TRBD1. CDR3 size: 16 residues. CDR1 and CDR2 (germline): SGHVS, FNYEAQ. J lost 5 bases, V lost 5 bases, and 14 bases had no gene match. This chain's CDR3 is CASSTGPRGRKTEAFF. In DNA form, the CDR3 reads TGTGCCAGCAGCACTGGGCCTAGGGGGCGAAAAACTGAAGCTTTCTTT.

This clonotype has ten or more counts. CDR3 in amino acids: CASSLGGGNQPQHF. CDR3 sequence (DNA): TGTGCCAGCAGCTTAGGGGGGGGCAATCAGCCCCAGCATTTT. This chain joins TRBV7-9 and TRBJ1-5; D is possibly TRBD1 (5 bases). The V end was cut by 1 base, the J end by 2 bases, with 6 bases between. Germline values: CDR1 SEHNR, CDR2 FQNEAQ (reference sequence). The CDR3 contains 14 residues.

This rearrangement joins TRBV7-6 to TRBJ2-7; 10 bases are a match to TRBD1. The CDR3 covers 15 residues. After removal of 4 bases from V and 6 bases from J, the junction contained 9 bases not matched to a gene. Germline loops: CDR1 SGHVS, CDR2 FNYEAQ. CDR3 amino acids: CASSSTGTGASEQYF. The DNA of the CDR3 is TGTGCCAGCAGCTCCACCGGGACAGGGGCTTCCGAGCAGTACTTC.

This clonotype has only a few counts. V and J are TRBV4-2 and TRBJ1-3; TRBD1 is a possible D gene (5 bases). V was pared by 2 bases and J by 2 bases, with 19 bases between. Germline V lookup: CDR1 LGHNA, CDR2 YNFKEQ. The CDR3 contains 18 residues. CDR3 loop: CASSQYHVRGGPGNTIYF. CDR3 in DNA: TGTGCCAGCAGCCAATACCATGTGCGGGGGGGACCTGGAAACACCATATATTTT.

This clonotype has at least ten counts. The chain is built from TRBV7-9 and TRBJ1-2; TRBD1 might be the D (5 bases). This CDR3 contains 12 residues. In germline, CDR1 is SEHNR, CDR2 FQNEAQ (reference sequence). V was clipped by 6 bases and J by 3 bases, with 8 bases between them. The CDR3 region is CASRGQDYGYTF. The CDR3 DNA is TGTGCCAGCAGGGGGCAGGACTATGGCTACACCTTC.

This clonotype was recorded many times. The CDR3 DNA reads as TGTGCCAGCAGTTTAGGAAGGGGCGTAAATCAGCCCCAGCATTTT. This sequence encodes CASSLGRGVNQPQHF. This rearrangement joins TRBV27 to TRBJ1-5, with D possibly matching TRBD1 (5 bases). The CDR3 is 15 amino acids. V dropped 2 bases and J dropped 4 bases, with 12 bases sitting between them. Germline values: CDR1 MNHEY, CDR2 SMNVEV (reference sequence).

V gene TRBV7-6 combines with J gene TRBJ1-2, with 9 bases lining up with TRBD1. V dropped 5 bases and J dropped 4; count of bases not matched to a gene: 8. CDR1 is SGHVS and CDR2 is FNYEAQ in the germline V gene. The CDR3 is 15 amino acids. The CDR3 loop is CASSPGTGSAYGYTF. The CDR3 nucleotides are TGTGCCAGCAGCCCCGGGACAGGGTCAGCCTATGGCTACACCTTC.

This clonotype was observed a few times. The V and J genes are TRBV7-9 and TRBJ1-2; D uncertain. Germline assignment: CDR1 SEHNR and CDR2 FQNEAQ (reference sequence). V was cut by 5 bases and J by 2 bases, with 12 bases left in between. The CDR3 is 14 residues long. Written as DNA, the CDR3 is TGTGCCAGCAGCCACCCGGCAGGCAACTATGGCTACACCTTC. Amino acid sequence: CASSHPAGNYGYTF.

The DNA for the CDR3 is TGTGCCAGCAGTTCCGGAACAGCTAGCACAGATACGCAGTATTTT. The encoded protein is CASSSGTASTDTQYF. The chain couples TRBV12-3 or TRBV12-4 to TRBJ2-3, with unresolved D. The CDR3 is made up of 15 amino acids. The V end was cut by 4 bases, the J end by 0 bases, with 11 bases between.

The chain recombines TRBV4-1 with TRBJ1-5; possibly TRBD1 for D (5 bases). Germline V CDR1 and CDR2: MGHRA, YSYEKL. The CDR3 is 16 residues long. Between the trimmed V and J ends, which lost 0 bases and 6 bases, there was a span of 15 bases. The CDR3 here is CASSQDGGSGSQPQHF. The CDR3 coding sequence is TGCGCCAGCAGCCAAGACGGGGGGAGCGGGAGTCAGCCCCAGCATTTT.